The 29 T cell receptor beta chains in this list originate from one sample, sequenced in a study of early T cells in non-severe SARS-CoV-2 infection. In TCRdb, the 5' RACE reads were re-called with MiXCR into one record per CDR3 protein. Found here are approximately 69,000 distinct CDR3 sequences, about 12% of them singletons; the top ten hold approximately 6.4%. The sample taken for sequencing was whole blood. Every receptor here comes from an adult who was a healthcare worker with PCR-confirmed SARS-CoV-2 infection or an uninfected control (not recorded which).

This sequence joins TRBV7-3 and TRBJ1-6; 9 bases line up with TRBD1. CDR1 is SGHTA and CDR2 is FQGTGA in the germline V gene. The CDR3 length is 12 residues. J was trimmed by 7 bases and V by 8 bases; bases with no gene match: 0. The CDR3 nucleotides are TGTGCCAGCGGGACAGGGAATTCACCCCTCCACTTT. It translates to CASGTGNSPLHF. Looking up the rest from reference TRBV7-3 and TRBJ1-6 gives the full variable domain: GAGVSQTPSNKVTEKGKYVELRCDPISGHTALYWYRQSLGQGPEFLIYFQGTGAADDSGLPNDRFFAVRPEGSVSTLKIQRTERGDSAVYLCASGTGNSPLHFGNGTRLTVT.

This clonotype has ten or more counts. The chain has TRBV12-3 or TRBV12-4 and TRBJ1-5; D is undetermined. V was clipped by 6 bases and J by 3 bases, with 12 bases between them. The CDR3 covers 14 residues. The DNA of the CDR3 is TGTGCCAGCAGCCATCGGGGTTACAATCAGCCCCAGCATTTT. Residues: CASSHRGYNQPQHF.

This chain joins TRBV2 and TRBJ1-6; D uncertain. The CDR3 is 11 amino acids. Per germline, CDR1 SNHLY and CDR2 FYNNEI. The V gene lost 7 bases and the J gene lost 10 bases, with 8 bases spanning the gap. CDR3 sequence: CASNFGSPLHF. DNA for the CDR3: TGTGCCAGCAATTTCGGGTCACCCCTCCACTTT. Full variable domain (remainder filled in from reference TRBV2 and TRBJ1-6): EPEVTQTPSHQVTQMGQEVILRCVPISNHLYFYWYRQILGQKVEFLVSFYNNEISEKSEIFDDQFSVERPDGSNFTLKIRSTKLEDSAMYFCASNFGSPLHFGNGTRLTVT.

This clonotype has a count of ten or more. This chain links TRBV6-2 or TRBV6-3 with TRBJ2-2; D ambiguous. This CDR3 spans 15 amino acids. Trimming removed 8 bases at V and 2 bases at J, with 15 bases between. Germline V gives CDR1 MNHEY, CDR2 SVGEGT. The CDR3 DNA is TGTGCCAGCTCACTCAGCGATGGTAACACCGGGGAGCTGTTTTTT. Protein sequence: CASSLSDGNTGELFF.

This clonotype was counted ten times or more. J is TRBJ2-1 and V is TRBV6-2 or TRBV6-3; D ambiguous. The CDR3 contains 12 residues. Germline V gene lookup returns CDR1 MNHEY and CDR2 SVGEGT. Trimming left V 5 bases short and J 9 bases short, with 11 bases between. CDR3 in DNA: TGTGCCAGCAGTCCCCCGAGTAGTGAGCAGTTCTTC. This codes for CASSPPSSEQFF.

The chain uses TRBV19 and TRBJ2-1, with 8 bases that match TRBD2. This CDR3 region has 16 residues. The germline V gene has CDR1 LNHDA and CDR2 SQIVND (reference sequence). The ends lost 7 bases at V and 10 bases at J; junction bases unmatched: 18. The CDR3 bases are TGTGCCAGTACCTCCACGGGACTAGATCCCTTGCACGAGCAGTTCTTC. Its protein is CASTSTGLDPLHEQFF.

The V call is TRBV4-2, the J call TRBJ2-5; TRBD2 might be the D (6 bases). Germline CDR1 reads LGHNA; CDR2 reads YNFKEQ. There are 15 residues in the CDR3. V lost 0 bases to trimming and J lost 0 bases, with 8 bases between them. CDR3 protein: CASSQEAGNQETQYF. DNA for the CDR3: TGTGCCAGCAGCCAAGAGGCGGGGAACCAAGAGACCCAGTACTTC.

This clonotype was observed a handful of times. The chain links TRBV5-1 to TRBJ1-6; TRBD1 might be the D (5 bases). The CDR3 sequence is 13 residues long. With 4 bases removed from V and 10 bases from J, the gap between germline ends came to 12 bases. Germline V gene sequence: CDR1 SGHRS, CDR2 YFSETQ. CDR3 DNA sequence: TGCGCCAGCAGCCTGGCGGGACCCTCACCCCTCCACTTT. Protein product: CASSLAGPSPLHF.

This clonotype showed up many times. The chain uses TRBV3-1 and TRBJ1-1, with a possible D match to TRBD1 (5 bases). Germline assignment: CDR1 LGHDT and CDR2 YNNKEL (reference sequence). The CDR3 totals 15 residues. V gave up 2 bases and J gave up 1 base, with 11 bases separating them. Here the CDR3 reads CASSQRGAGNTEAFF. The CDR3 region has the DNA TGTGCCAGCAGCCAACGAGGGGCCGGGAACACTGAAGCTTTCTTT. Based on the CDR3 plus reference TRBV3-1 and TRBJ1-1, the full variable domain is DTAVSQTPKYLVTQMGNDKSIKCEQNLGHDTMYWYKQDSKKFLKIMFSYNNKELIINETVPNRFSPKSPDKAHLNLHINSLELGDSAVYFCASSQRGAGNTEAFFGQGTRLTVV.

This clonotype has more than one count but fewer than ten. This chain links TRBV20-1 with TRBJ2-3; 7 bases match TRBD2. Germline lookup yields CDR1 DFQATT and CDR2 SNEGSKA (reference sequence). The trim removed 0 bases at V and 5 bases at J, leaving 11 bases unmatched. The length of the CDR3 is 16 residues. CDR3 bases: TGCAGTGCTAGAGATTGGAGGCGGGAGTCGGGAGATACGCAGTATTTT. Residues: CSARDWRRESGDTQYF.

This clonotype was counted a few times. The chain couples TRBV9 to TRBJ1-1; D is ambiguous. The germline CDR1 and CDR2 sequences are SGDLS and YYNGEE. This CDR3 comprises 11 residues. The V end lost 0 bases, the J end lost 5 bases, and 2 bases lay between the germline ends. The CDR3 DNA reads as TGTGCCAGCAGCGTAGTGACTGAAGCTTTCTTT. Protein product: CASSVVTEAFF.

The rearrangement links TRBV9 to TRBJ2-1; D uncertain. The V gene lost 0 bases and the J gene lost 2 bases, with 9 bases spanning the gap. The germline gives CDR1 SGDLS, CDR2 YYNGEE. The CDR3 sequence is 15 residues long. The CDR3 region is CASSVDARTYNEQFF. The DNA of the CDR3 is TGTGCCAGCAGCGTAGACGCTAGAACCTACAATGAGCAGTTCTTC.

This clonotype was counted between two and nine times. V is TRBV19 and J is TRBJ1-5; tentative D call: TRBD1 (6 bases). Germline V gene data show CDR1 as LNHDA and CDR2 as SQIVND (reference sequence). This CDR3 contains 13 residues. Deletions cut 7 bases from V and 5 bases from J, with 12 bases between. CDR3 in amino acids: CASKNRVDQPQHF. The CDR3 DNA reads TGTGCCAGTAAGAACAGGGTTGATCAGCCCCAGCATTTT.

This clonotype has a count of ten or more. The chain employs TRBV11-2 and TRBJ2-2, with D possibly being TRBD2 (5 bases). Germline V gene data show CDR1 as SGHAT and CDR2 as FQNNGV. Trimming took 4 bases from V and 3 from J, leaving 9 bases between them. The CDR3 totals 14 residues. The CDR3 DNA follows: TGTGCCAGCAGCTCCCCCGGGGACACCGGGGAGCTGTTTTTT. It translates to CASSSPGDTGELFF.

A few counts support this clonotype. V and J are TRBV15 and TRBJ2-7; 7 nucleotides align to TRBD1. The CDR3 contains 14 residues. V was clipped by 5 bases and J by 4 bases; unmatched bases: 8. CDR1 and CDR2 from the germline V gene are LNHNV and YYDKDF (reference sequence). The CDR3, as DNA: TGTGCCACCAGCCGCCGACAGGGCGTATACGAGCAGTACTTC. Amino acids: CATSRRQGVYEQYF.

This clonotype was observed a few times. The V gene is TRBV21-1, the J gene TRBJ1-3. TRBV21-1 is a pseudogene segment. CDR3 length: 17 amino acids. CDR3: CASSKRTDYTSGNTIYF. CDR3 nucleotides: TGTGCCAGCAGCAAAAGGACGGATTATACCTCTGGAAACACCATATATTTT.

The chain carries TRBV29-1 and TRBJ2-7; 7 bases are shared with TRBD1. The junction had 6 bases not matched to a gene; V was cut back by 7 bases and J by 6 bases. This CDR3 region has 11 residues. Germline values: CDR1 SQVTM, CDR2 ANQGSEA. Here the CDR3 reads CSAGDRGEQYF. The DNA for the CDR3 is TGCAGCGCCGGGGACAGAGGCGAGCAGTACTTC.

There are many counts of this clonotype. The chain employs TRBV6-5 and TRBJ2-1; D is possibly TRBD2 (6 bases). Trimming left V 5 bases short and J 6 bases short, with 17 bases between. The CDR3 spans 15 residues. Germline CDR1 and CDR2: MNHEY and SVGAGI. The CDR3 DNA sequence: TGTGCCAGCAGTGAAAACGGGAGATTCAGCAATGAGCAGTTCTTC. This sequence encodes CASSENGRFSNEQFF.

This clonotype appeared many times. The genes are TRBV7-3 and TRBJ2-1, with D perhaps given as TRBD1 or TRBD2 (6 bases each). The germline CDR1 and CDR2 sequences are SGHTA and FQGTGA. The CDR3 has 15 residues. The ends were cut back, 2 bases at V and 1 base at J, with 9 bases in the middle. The CDR3 region has the DNA TGTGCCAGCAGCTTAGCGGGGACATCCTACAATGAGCAGTTCTTC. The encoded protein is CASSLAGTSYNEQFF.

The sample holds many counts of this clonotype. V and J are TRBV11-2 and TRBJ1-2; weak D call: TRBD1 (6 bases). Trimming took off 5 bases at V and 5 bases at J, with 18 bases between the two ends. CDR1 is SGHAT and CDR2 is FQNNGV in the germline V gene. This CDR3 has 15 residues. The CDR3 loop reads CASSRLGARLYGYTF. CDR3 in DNA: TGTGCCAGCAGCCGGTTGGGGGCCCGGTTGTATGGCTACACCTTC.

The chain combines TRBV30 with TRBJ2-1; D could derive from TRBD1 or TRBD2 (7 bases each). Per the germline V gene, CDR1 is GTSNPN and CDR2 is SVGIG (reference sequence). The V end was cut by 3 bases, the J end by 14 bases, with 35 bases between. The CDR3 sequence is 18 residues long. The CDR3 sequence is CAWRWDSPLPSGVGEKFF. For the CDR3, the DNA is TGTGCCTGGAGATGGGACAGCCCCTTGCCCAGCGGGGTCGGTGAAAAGTTCTTC.

V usage is TRBV6-2 or TRBV6-3 and J usage is TRBJ2-5, with 10 bases fitting TRBD2. CDR3 length equals 13 residues. V shed 6 bases and J 4 bases; nucleotides not matched to a gene: 2. Germline V CDR1 and CDR2: MNHEY, SVGEGT. The CDR3 DNA reads as TGTGCCAGCAGCCGACTAGCGGGAGAGACCCAGTACTTC. Its protein is CASSRLAGETQYF.

This clonotype was seen a few times. The chain recombines TRBV11-2 with TRBJ2-7; 8 bases agree with TRBD1. The CDR3 has 16 amino acids. CDR1 is SGHAT, CDR2 FQNNGV, per germline. Trimming cost V 6 bases and J 3 bases; bases outside gene matches: 13. The CDR3 loop reads CASSPIKRTGSYEQYF. The CDR3 DNA reads TGTGCCAGCAGTCCAATCAAAAGGACAGGGAGCTACGAGCAGTACTTC.

This clonotype was seen a few times. The chain links TRBV9 to TRBJ2-3, with 7 bases fitting TRBD2. Germline assignment: CDR1 SGDLS and CDR2 YYNGEE. V shed 4 bases and J 6 bases; nucleotides not matched to a gene: 5. The CDR3 is made up of 13 amino acids. The CDR3 is CASSKLAWDTQYF. The CDR3 region has the DNA TGTGCCAGCAGCAAACTAGCGTGGGATACGCAGTATTTT.

This clonotype was counted at least ten times. The chain is built from TRBV13 and TRBJ2-3; TRBD1 matches at 7 bases. The CDR3 runs to 16 residues. CDR1 is PRHDT, CDR2 FYEKMQ, per germline (reference sequence). V dropped 7 bases and J dropped 3; count of bases not matched to a gene: 13. The DNA of the CDR3 is TGTGCCAGCATCCCATCCGACAGGGAACATACAGATACGCAGTATTTT. This translates into CASIPSDREHTDTQYF.

This clonotype was counted only a few times. The V and J genes are TRBV11-2 and TRBJ2-1; 13 nucleotides line up with TRBD2. Germline lookup yields CDR1 SGHAT and CDR2 FQNNGV. Trimming took 5 bases from V and 7 from J; bases not matched to a gene: 5. The CDR3 has 15 amino acids. This CDR3 is CASSAGLAGDNEQFF. The CDR3, as DNA: TGTGCCAGCAGCGCAGGACTAGCGGGGGATAATGAGCAGTTCTTC.

This clonotype was recorded only once. The gene calls are TRBV6-2 or TRBV6-3 and TRBJ2-6; D not resolved. Between the trimmed V and J ends, which lost 5 bases and 0 bases, there was a span of 8 bases. Germline V gene data show CDR1 as MNHEY and CDR2 as SVGEGT. The CDR3 has 15 amino acids. Written as DNA, the CDR3 is TGTGCCAGCAGTAGATCAGTCTCTGGGGCCAACGTCCTGACTTTC. This codes for CASSRSVSGANVLTF.

This clonotype was counted between two and nine times. The chain employs TRBV6-2 or TRBV6-3 and TRBJ2-2, with 7 bases fitting TRBD1. The germline gives CDR1 MNHEY, CDR2 SVGEGT. This CDR3 is 15 amino acids long. Trimming at V came to 6 bases and at J to 3 bases, leaving 7 bases not matched to a gene. CDR3 sequence reads: CASRPADRDTGELFF. The CDR3 nucleotides are TGTGCCAGCAGGCCCGCAGACAGGGACACCGGGGAGCTGTTTTTT.

This clonotype was observed many times. The chain employs TRBV4-1 and TRBJ1-1; TRBD1 matches at 7 bases. Losses at the gene ends were 6 bases for V and 2 bases for J; bases not matched to a gene: 6. CDR1 is MGHRA and CDR2 is YSYEKL in the germline V gene. CDR3 length: 14 residues. This chain's CDR3 is CASRMGQFNTEAFF. The CDR3 DNA reads as TGCGCCAGCAGAATGGGACAGTTTAACACTGAAGCTTTCTTT.